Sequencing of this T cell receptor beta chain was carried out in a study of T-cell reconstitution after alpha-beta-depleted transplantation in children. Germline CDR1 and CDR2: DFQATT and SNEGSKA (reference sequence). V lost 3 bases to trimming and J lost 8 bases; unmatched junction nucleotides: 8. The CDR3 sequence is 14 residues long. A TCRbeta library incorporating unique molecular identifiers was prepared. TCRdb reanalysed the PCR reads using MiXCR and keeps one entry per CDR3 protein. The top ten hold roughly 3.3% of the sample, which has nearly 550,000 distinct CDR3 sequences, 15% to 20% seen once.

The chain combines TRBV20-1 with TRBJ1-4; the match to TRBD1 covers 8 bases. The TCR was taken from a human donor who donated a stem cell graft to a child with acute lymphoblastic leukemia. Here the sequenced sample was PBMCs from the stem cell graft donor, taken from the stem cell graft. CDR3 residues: CSARGPGGREKLFF. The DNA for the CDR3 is TGCAGTGCTAGGGGCCCAGGGGGCAGAGAAAAACTGTTTTTT.